This T cell receptor (beta chain) stems from a study of T cell responses to AZD1222 COVID-19 vaccine. The data were produced by immunoSEQ multiplex PCR, yet TCRdb's version contains in-frame clones alone and is incomplete. The sample data list about 140,000 clones. In germline, CDR1 is SGHAT, CDR2 FQNNGV. V trimming: 1 base; J trimming: 2 bases; junction bases outside the gene matches: 14. The CDR3 totals 19 residues. A note on this clone: Its target is not known.

Study-wide findings and caveats: Most donors were white British, females outnumbered males, and clonal diversity was possibly underestimated. Across the whole spike, CD4 TCRs peaked at regions 160-218 and 743-854. In all cases, repertoires were sampled only after the peak T cell response. The reported proportion of spike-specific TCRs targeting unmutated variant regions was nearly half.

The chain recombines TRBV11-2 with TRBJ1-3; 7 bases line up with TRBD1. This TCR came from an adult in good health. The sequencing input was peripheral blood. CDR3 in amino acids: CASSLGGLTGRLTGNTIYF. DNA for the CDR3: TGTGCCAGCAGCTTAGGCGGGTTGACAGGGCGACTTACTGGAAACACCATATATTTT.